This passage covers 22 T cell receptor beta chains from one sample sequenced in a study of blood T cell repertoires in COVID-19. The protocol was immunoSEQ multiplex PCR, while the TCRdb copy is restricted to in-frame clones and leaves out a portion. The table includes a few hundred thousand clones, more than 80% detected once. Sequencing input: peripheral blood. Source of these receptors: a young woman with active or convalescent COVID-19.

The CDR3 nucleotides are TGCGCCAGCAGCTTGGGCAGAAGCTCTGGGGCCAACGTCCTGACTTTC. The encoded protein is CASSLGRSSGANVLTF. V and J are TRBV5-1 and TRBJ2-6; D unclear. The germline CDR1 and CDR2 sequences are SGHRS and YFSETQ. Trimming left V 0 bases short and J 0 bases short, with 7 bases between. The CDR3 extends over 16 amino acids.

This clone was seen a few times. This chain connects TRBV6-1 to TRBJ1-5; tentatively, D is TRBD1 (5 bases). V lost 5 bases and J lost 6, with 14 bases in between. The CDR3 contains 14 residues. The germline CDR1 and CDR2 sequences are MNHNS and SASEGT. The CDR3 reads CASSSAGTGQPQHF. As DNA, the CDR3 is TGTGCCAGCAGTTCCGCGGGGACGGGTCAGCCCCAGCATTTT.

The gene calls are TRBV4-1 and TRBJ1-4, with 9 positions matching TRBD1. The V and J ends lost 1 base and 4 bases, in that order; junction bases with no gene match: 1. The germline V gene has CDR1 MGHRA and CDR2 YSYEKL. The CDR3 sequence is 15 residues long. In DNA, the CDR3 is TGCGCCAGCAGCCAAGGACAGGGGGTTAATGAAAAACTGTTTTTT. Translated: CASSQGQGVNEKLFF.

The chain joins TRBV4-2 to TRBJ2-5; tentative D call: TRBD2 (6 bases). The germline V gene has CDR1 LGHNA and CDR2 YNFKEQ. V was shortened by 1 base and J by 5 bases, with 14 bases between the two germline ends. The CDR3 runs 15 residues. The CDR3 nucleotides are TGTGCCAGCAGCCAAGGAGTCGGGGGAGTGGAGACCCAGTACTTC. It is translated as CASSQGVGGVETQYF.

This clone has only one observation. The rearrangement links TRBV25-1 to TRBJ1-4; possibly TRBD1 for D (6 bases). CDR3 size: 15 residues. Germline values: CDR1 MGHDK, CDR2 SYGVNS. V dropped 4 bases and J dropped 6 bases, with 15 bases sitting between them. CDR3 sequence reads: CASSGSGGRYEKLFF. The CDR3 DNA is TGTGCCAGCAGTGGAAGCGGGGGCCGTTATGAAAAACTGTTTTTT.

This rearrangement joins TRBV9 to TRBJ2-3; D unclear. Between the trimmed V and J ends, which lost 4 bases and 2 bases, there was a span of 8 bases. Per germline, CDR1 SGDLS and CDR2 YYNGEE. CDR3 length: 13 amino acids. The CDR3 spells CASSSYNTDTQYF. For the CDR3, the DNA is TGTGCCAGCAGCTCGTACAACACAGATACGCAGTATTTT.

The V gene is TRBV23-1, the J gene TRBJ1-5, with unresolved D. TRBV23-1 is labeled an ORF, and its function is uncertain. V shed 2 bases and J shed 0 bases, with 26 bases lying between them. CDR3 length equals 21 residues. In nucleotides, the CDR3 is TGCGCCAGCAGTCAACCCCGCAGAGGGTCCCTATCAGATTATAGCAATCAGCCCCAGCATTTT. As protein: CASSQPRRGSLSDYSNQPQHF.

Only one count was recorded for this clone. This sequence joins TRBV11-2 and TRBJ2-2; 7 bases line up with TRBD2. The CDR3 loop spans 16 amino acids. The V gene's germline CDR1 is SGHAT and CDR2 FQNNGV. The V and J ends lost 1 base and 1 base, in that order; junction bases with no gene match: 3. Here the CDR3 reads CASSLASGVNTGELFF. The DNA of the CDR3 is TGTGCCAGCAGCTTAGCCAGCGGGGTGAACACCGGGGAGCTGTTTTTT.

The chain carries TRBV30 and TRBJ2-3, with D perhaps matching TRBD1 (5 bases). The CDR3 covers 17 residues. CDR1 GTSNPN and CDR2 SVGIG come from the germline V gene (reference sequence). V was pared by 4 bases and J by 2 bases, with 22 bases between. Here the CDR3 DNA reads TGTGCCTGGACCGCCTCCCAGACAGCCTTTTTCACAGATACGCAGTATTTT. Translating gives CAWTASQTAFFTDTQYF.

The CDR3 reads CASSTPLAGGFVDTQYF. The CDR3 DNA is TGTGCCAGCAGCACCCCTCTAGCGGGGGGTTTTGTAGATACGCAGTATTTT. This chain uses TRBV7-2 with TRBJ2-3; TRBD2 agrees at 11 bases. Germline CDR1 and CDR2: SGHTA and FQGNSA. The CDR3 is made up of 17 amino acids. V dropped 5 bases and J dropped 5; count of bases not matched to a gene: 12.

The gene calls are TRBV5-6 and TRBJ1-2, with D tentatively TRBD1 (6 bases). The length of the CDR3 is 15 residues. V lost 4 bases, J lost 7 bases, and 20 bases lay in between. The germline V gene encodes CDR1 SGHDT and CDR2 YYEEEE. This chain's CDR3 is CASSPGGGPRFGYTF. DNA for the CDR3: TGTGCCAGCAGCCCCGGGGGGGGGCCAAGATTTGGCTACACCTTC.

The chain links TRBV9 to TRBJ2-1, with 10 bases aligning to TRBD2. Trimming at V came to 3 bases and at J to 5 bases, leaving 5 bases not matched to a gene. Germline V CDR1 and CDR2: SGDLS, YYNGEE. This CDR3 region has 15 residues. The CDR3 DNA reads TGTGCCAGCAGCGGAACTAGCGGGGCACACAATGAGCAGTTCTTC. Translated: CASSGTSGAHNEQFF.

The chain joins TRBV19 to TRBJ1-5, with 8 bases fitting TRBD1. CDR3 length: 14 amino acids. The V gene's germline CDR1 is LNHDA and CDR2 SQIVND (reference sequence). Germline trimming cut 6 bases from V and 6 bases from J; bases unmatched to any gene: 7. As DNA, the CDR3 is TGTGCCAGTAGGCCGGACAGGGTCAGTCAGCCCCAGCATTTT. It is translated as CASRPDRVSQPQHF.

V and J are TRBV5-1 and TRBJ2-5; tentative D call: TRBD2 (7 bases). CDR1 SGHRS and CDR2 YFSETQ come from the germline V gene. The CDR3 totals 16 residues. V was pared by 4 bases and J by 5 bases, with 21 bases between. CDR3 loop: CASSPGRAGAQETQYF. CDR3 in DNA: TGCGCCAGCAGCCCGGGGAGGGCAGGGGCCCAGGAGACCCAGTACTTC. Using reference TRBV5-1 and TRBJ2-5 for the parts outside the CDR3, the full variable domain is KAGVTQTPRYLIKTRGQQVTLSCSPISGHRSVSWYQQTPGQGLQFLFEYFSETQRNKGNFPGRFSGRQFSNSRSEMNVSTLELGDSALYLCASSPGRAGAQETQYFGPGTRLLVL.

The chain combines TRBV30 with TRBJ2-7; 9 nucleotides line up with TRBD1. Germline V gene data show CDR1 as GTSNPN and CDR2 as SVGIG (reference sequence). After removal of 3 bases from V and 7 bases from J, the junction contained 10 bases not matched to a gene. The CDR3 is made up of 14 amino acids. The CDR3 sequence is CAWRGRQGVREQYF. The CDR3 DNA reads as TGTGCCTGGAGGGGGAGACAGGGGGTACGGGAGCAGTACTTC.

The V and J genes are TRBV19 and TRBJ1-2; D might be TRBD1 (6 bases). Trimming shortened V by 5 bases and J by 4 bases, and 14 bases separated the two germline ends. Germline CDR1 and CDR2: LNHDA and SQIVND (reference sequence). The CDR3 totals 14 residues. CDR3 sequence (DNA): TGTGCCAGTAGTGGGTCGACAGGAATCTATGGCTACACCTTC. Translating it yields CASSGSTGIYGYTF. Looking up the rest from reference TRBV19 and TRBJ1-2 gives the full variable domain: DGGITQSPKYLFRKEGQNVTLSCEQNLNHDAMYWYRQDPGQGLRLIYYSQIVNDFQKGDIAEGYSVSREKKESFPLTVTSAQKNPTAFYLCASSGSTGIYGYTFGSGTRLTVV.

The chain has TRBV21-1 and TRBJ1-5. TRBV21-1 is classified as a pseudogene. The CDR3 loop spans 16 amino acids. The CDR3 sequence is CASSKGGDLPRAEGSF. In DNA form, the CDR3 reads TGTGCCAGCAGCAAAGGCGGAGACCTGCCCCGGGCGGAGGGCTCTTTT.

The chain carries TRBV19 and TRBJ1-2, with 7 bases that match TRBD1. The CDR3 sequence is 16 residues long. CDR1 and CDR2 from the germline V gene are LNHDA and SQIVND (reference sequence). Germline trimming cut 0 bases from V and 4 bases from J; bases unmatched to any gene: 8. This CDR3 reads CASSIDLPTGSYGYTF. In nucleotides, the CDR3 is TGTGCCAGTAGTATAGATCTTCCGACAGGGAGCTATGGCTACACCTTC. Full variable domain (remainder filled in from reference TRBV19 and TRBJ1-2): DGGITQSPKYLFRKEGQNVTLSCEQNLNHDAMYWYRQDPGQGLRLIYYSQIVNDFQKGDIAEGYSVSREKKESFPLTVTSAQKNPTAFYLCASSIDLPTGSYGYTFGSGTRLTVV.

This sequence joins TRBV28 and TRBJ1-6, with D tentatively TRBD1 (6 bases). Germline CDR1 and CDR2: MDHEN and SYDVKM. The CDR3 loop spans 13 amino acids. The ends were cut back, 10 bases at V and 10 bases at J, with 17 bases in the middle. The CDR3 is CATIRGVGSPLHF. DNA for the CDR3: TGTGCCACCATCAGGGGTGTAGGCTCACCCCTCCACTTT.

The chain is built from TRBV7-8 and TRBJ1-6; D is perhaps TRBD1 (5 bases). CDR1 and CDR2 from the germline V gene are SGHVS and FQNEAQ. V gave up 9 bases and J gave up 7 bases, with 13 bases separating them. The CDR3 runs 13 residues. The DNA of the CDR3 is TGTGCCAGTGTTCGGCAGGGCAATTCACCCCTCCACTTT. This encodes CASVRQGNSPLHF. Together with reference TRBV7-8 and TRBJ1-6, the CDR3 gives the full variable domain: GAGVSQSPRYKVAKRGQDVALRCDPISGHVSLFWYQQALGQGPEFLTYFQNEAQLDKSGLPSDRFFAERPEGSVSTLKIQRTQQEDSAVYLCASVRQGNSPLHFGNGTRLTVT.

Here the CDR3 DNA reads TGTGCCAGTACGGGGGGTAACACAGATACGCAGTATTTT. Its translation: CASTGGNTDTQYF. The chain joins TRBV19 to TRBJ2-3; 7 nucleotides agree with TRBD2. Per germline, CDR1 LNHDA and CDR2 SQIVND (reference sequence). The J segment lost 2 bases and the V segment lost 7 bases, leaving 3 bases of the junction unmatched. The length of the CDR3 is 13 residues.

The chain joins TRBV5-4 to TRBJ1-2; D remains unclear. Germline CDR1 and CDR2: SGHNT and YYREEE (reference sequence). This CDR3 region has 16 residues. Trimming shortened V by 2 bases and J by 1 base, and 15 bases separated the two germline ends. CDR3 DNA: TGTGCCAGCAGCTTTCTGGAGGGCTCATTTAACTATGGCTACACCTTC. The encoded protein is CASSFLEGSFNYGYTF. Complete variable domain (other parts from reference TRBV5-4 and TRBJ1-2): ETGVTQSPTHLIKTRGQQVTLRCSSQSGHNTVSWYQQALGQGPQFIFQYYREEENGRGNFPPRFSGLQFPNYSSELNVNALELDDSALYLCASSFLEGSFNYGYTFGSGTRLTVV.